The T cell receptor (beta chain) described here comes from a study of shared clonotypes between healthy human individuals (dated by TCRdb to about 2020). Context from the whole study: A couple of women and a few men aged 18 to 49 years were included in the cohort. For each donor, three plates each were used for CD4 naive and CD4 memory, two plates were used for CD8 naive, and one plate was used for CD8 memory. The study deeply sequenced blood TCR repertoires of about five healthy adults to estimate repertoire size and the extent of clonotype sharing between individuals. To increase sequencing depth and limit assay-specific biases, TCR repertoire library preparation and sequencing were carried out by different laboratories using diverse techniques. Between about 0.8 and 9.5 billion PBMCs per donor were obtained by leukapheresis. Overall study results and their limits: Approximately 5% of naive CD4, around 3.5% of naive CD8, 2.3% of memory CD4, and about 0.4% of memory CD8 clonotypes were shared across a few donors. Sampling was restricted to blood, and TCR repertoires in tissues likely differ from the TCR repertoires found in blood. Larger estimated clonotype richness was generally found for naive subsets than for memory subsets. Pairwise subsampling indicated that sequencing depth was expected to affect the degree of clonotype sharing among donors. Incomplete sequencing was indicated by rarefaction of sorted-subset datasets, despite the large sequencing depth. Compared with non-shared clonotypes, clonotypes shared by all four sorted-subset donors had higher generation probabilities. Because the study included a small number of donors, the genetic and exposure-history diversity represented was limited.

Comment on this clone: It lacks a known antigen. No much larger clonotype is one base removed from it; base qualities were not supplied.

The germline V gene supplies CDR1 SNHLY and CDR2 FYNNEI. Trimming takes 2 bases from V and 3 bases from J, and the germline ends sit 6 bases apart. The CDR3 measures 13 amino acids from cysteine to phenylalanine. Kept here is only the CDR3 DNA, which spans 39 bases and is read in frame from base 1. The donors were healthy, HIV-negative adults who had no recently reported acute infections or vaccinations. All donors were Caucasian adults living in Nashville, Tennessee, USA. Magnetic negative selection was used to enrich CD4+ T cells, after which naive cells were positively selected on CD45RA and the negative fraction became the memory subset. After blood collection by leukapheresis, PBMCs were isolated using Ficoll-Histopaque density gradient centrifugation and then cryopreserved in the vapor phase of liquid nitrogen. Analytical flow cytometry was used to check the purity and quantity of every magnetically sorted T cell population. Genomic DNA was isolated from every sorted fraction and measured by UV absorbance on a Nanodrop 2000c.

Using the deep immunoSEQ assay, TCR CDR3 regions were amplified from genomic DNA by multiplex PCR. Extracted genomic DNA from each cell subset was distributed evenly across all wells of several immunoSEQ 96-well plates, and each plate was treated as a replicate. For sorted subsets, each replicate PCR was loaded with roughly 0.2 ug genomic DNA, equivalent to about 33,000 T cell genomes. Purified libraries were quantified with a Qubit 3.0 fluorometer, sized on a Bioanalyzer 2100, and re-quantified with the KAPA Library Quantification kit. Every immunoSEQ 96-well plate was sequenced on a dedicated single-read 150-cycle Illumina NextSeq 550 flow cell. Under the source paper's analysis protocol: The immunoSEQ output contained only junctional sequences without quality scores, so filtering could not match that applied to full-length reads. To assign V/J genes and CDR3, sequences were annotated using PyIR, a Python wrapper for IgBLAST v1.9, with IMGT germline references. Any read was removed if the V/J assignment was weak (E-value above 1e-6), the CDR3 was missing, or the read contained stop codons, out-of-frame junctions, or ambiguous translated residues. V3J clonotypes were defined as sequences sharing the same inferred V gene, J gene, and CDR3 amino acid sequence. Percentage overlap between repertoires was calculated by dividing the number of shared unique clonotypes by the size of the smaller repertoire. Three approaches were used to assess repertoire richness: RTK rarefaction, the Chao1 estimator, and Recon v2.1 estimates of unobserved clonotypes. For all TCRbeta clonotypes obtained by the gDNA method from a handful of donors, generation probabilities were computed with OLGA. The table was pulled from immuneACCESS by TCRdb, which kept in-frame rearrangements only. Such tables lose some clones; where checked, under half of the loss comes from unresolved V genes, and the rest has no known cause. V, J and clone size derive from that table, while D and trimming were established from the DNA sequence. The sample includes approximately 1,500,000 clones, with about 98% observed a single time. Roughly 0.45% of the sample is taken by the ten largest.

Sequencing was performed on naive CD4+ T cells sorted from blood. This sample's cell subset or site label indicates: CD45RA+ positively selected. The sequence is built from TRBV2 and TRBJ2-3; the D segment cannot be called with confidence. This sequence originates from a man younger than 40 in good health. The CDR3 loop reads CASSEQWTDTQYF. The bases are TGTGCCAGCAGTGAACAGTGGACAGATACGCAGTATTTT.